This TCR beta chain appears in the sequencing data of a study of shared clonotypes between healthy human individuals. Points from the study as a whole: Roughly 5% of naive CD4 clonotypes were common to four donors. In general, naive subsets displayed greater estimated richness than memory subsets did.

Here immunoSEQ multiplex PCR was the method, and the copy in TCRdb shows in-frame clones only, minus some. The table has approximately 810,000 clones, approximately 92% seen once. Comment on this clone: Its antigen is not identified.

Cells designated naive CD8 were CD45RO-negative and were positively selected for CCR7, with terminally differentiated effector memory CD45RA+ cells excluded. Healthy HIV-negative adults with no recent acute infections or vaccinations were recruited as donors. Input material: naive CD8+ T cells sorted from blood. This TCR was recovered from a man aged 25 to 45 in good health.

CDR3 sequence: CASSIRGSPTQYF. CDR3 in DNA: TGTGCCAGTAGTATTCGGGGGTCTCCTACGCAGTATTTT. This sequence joins TRBV19 and TRBJ2-3; weak D call: TRBD2 (6 bases). This CDR3 has 13 residues. V was clipped by 3 bases and J by 8 bases, with 12 bases between them. Germline V gene sequence: CDR1 LNHDA, CDR2 SQIVND (reference sequence).